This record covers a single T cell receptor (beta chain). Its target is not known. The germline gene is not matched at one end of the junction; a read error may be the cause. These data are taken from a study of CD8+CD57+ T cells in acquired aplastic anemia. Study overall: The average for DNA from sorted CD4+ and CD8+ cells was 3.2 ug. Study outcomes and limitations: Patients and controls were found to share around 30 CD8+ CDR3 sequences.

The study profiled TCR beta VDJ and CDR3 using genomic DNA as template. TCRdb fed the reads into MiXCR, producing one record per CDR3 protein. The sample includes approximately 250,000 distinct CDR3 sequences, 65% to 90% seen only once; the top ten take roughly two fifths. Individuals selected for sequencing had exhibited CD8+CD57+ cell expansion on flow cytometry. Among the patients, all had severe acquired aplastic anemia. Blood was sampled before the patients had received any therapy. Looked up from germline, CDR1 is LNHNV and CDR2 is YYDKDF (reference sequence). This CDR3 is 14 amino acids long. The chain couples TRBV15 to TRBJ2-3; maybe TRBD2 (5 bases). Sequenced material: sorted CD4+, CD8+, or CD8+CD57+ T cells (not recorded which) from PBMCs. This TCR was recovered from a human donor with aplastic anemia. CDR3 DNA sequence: TGTGCCAGCAGCAGAGGGTCAGACCAAGATACCCAGTACTTT. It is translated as CASSRGSDQDTQYF.